This T cell receptor (beta chain) originates from a study of cytomegalovirus exposure and HLA in healthy donors (dated by TCRdb to 2016 to 2017). Describing the broader study: An earlier analysis of 587 of the donors reported around 280 Gb of sequence data and around 110 million unique TCR beta sequences obtained from about 179 million T cells. An early release covering roughly 640 HLA-typed donors comprised 300 to 350 gigabases of sequencing data and around 85 million unique TCR sequences. The genetic ancestry cluster associated with self-reported Caucasian donors included about 81% of the roughly 390 genotyped donors. The study aimed to test whether cataloging public T cell receptors could reveal signatures of past pathogen exposure. Using immunosequencing, the study profiled T cell repertoires from fewer than 700 subjects and related those repertoires to cytomegalovirus serostatus. In addition to the first cohort of roughly 700 subjects, a separate validation cohort of about 120 different subjects was used. High-throughput TCR immunosequencing, statistical association of individual TCRs with disease status, and machine learning were combined to predict cytomegalovirus infection status. A later analysis re-analyzed previously published TCR beta repertoires from 660 or so donors and added high-resolution HLA genotyping to study TCR occurrence patterns. The later analysis used no new phenotypic data to find candidate immune exposures, relying instead on TCR beta sequences and their occurrence across donors. To decide whether each TCR beta V gene segment behaved as functional or pseudogenic, an earlier analysis of some 540 of the donors relied on high-throughput TCR beta sequencing. Donor age, sex, ethnicity and CMV serostatus were compiled alongside the repertoire data. In a later genetic analysis, genome-wide SNP genotypes for about three fifths of the roughly 670 donors were used, and that subset was treated as a discovery cohort. All discovery cohort repertoires had been generated on a single sequencing platform. HLA typing included class I and class II loci at four-digit resolution. Typing coverage varied by locus: about 629-630 donors for A, B, C, DRB1 and DQB1; more than 500 for DQA1; more than 600 for DPA1; 450 to 480 for DPB1. Because of strong linkage in the cohort, roughly five DR-DQ haplotypes were treated as single units for association and clustering. Across 398 genotyped donors of the cohort, an average of 235,054 unique TCR beta nucleotide sequences per donor were sequenced, and 15% to 20% of those sequences were non-productive. What the work shows at the level of the full study, not this receptor alone: In both the original and validation cohorts, the classifier was reported to diagnose cytomegalovirus status with high specificity and sensitivity. In a later genetic analysis, fewer N-insertions in productive TCRs were reported among donors in an Asian-associated ancestry cluster than the 666-donor mean. While some public TCRs were present in many individuals, most TCR sequences turned up only very rarely across donors. Because counts were too low, roughly 17 rarely observed V segments, including chromosome 9 orphons, were left out of the earlier analysis of about 620 of the donors. A total of 150 to 200 TCR beta chains were listed by the study as associated with cytomegalovirus. A further reported finding was that TCR beta sequences accurately predicted the HLA-A and HLA-B alleles for most subjects in the first cohort. A later analysis found that HLA-associated TCR beta chains were more clonally expanded and had lower generation probabilities than equally common non-associated chains. Correlated functional status among segregating V segments might be attributable to linkage disequilibrium, but an unknown experimental factor could not be ruled out. According to a later analysis, parvovirus B19, influenza, CMV and Epstein-Barr virus appeared linked to several top co-occurrence clusters. Because HLA typing was unavailable for some donors at each locus, only the typed subset was used in association tests. Sequencing depth was assumed to be roughly uniform across donors in the presence/absence analyses, though that assumption may not hold. Immune exposure information for the cohort was limited to CMV serostatus. In an earlier analysis of about 600 of the donors, most TCR beta V segments appeared in productive rearrangements about 87% or about 30% of the time, broadly matching IMGT annotations. The sequencing pipeline was judged likely to have produced a cluster of highly shared sequence variants as a technical artifact. According to a later analysis, most CMV-associated TCR beta chains appeared to be HLA-restricted, and the HLA associations seemed to be driven largely by CMV exposure. It was suggested by the authors that the approach could potentially be generalized to other disease states and immunological phenotypes. Assigning TCR associations to individual alleles was difficult when HLA alleles, especially DR and DQ, strongly co-occurred. In a later analysis, the rate of TCR association differed among HLA loci, with DRB1 alleles having the most associated TCRs and HLA-C alleles having the fewest. An association between a missense DCLRE1C variant and V-gene and J-gene trimming of TCR beta chains was found in a later genetic analysis and replicated in an independent cohort. Some IMGT-functional V segments, including TRBV6-2 and TRBV6-3, could not be told apart with the 87-base-pair reads, so those segments were excluded. Only TCR beta chains were sequenced in this cohort, and the absence of alpha or paired-chain data limited detectable features. At a false discovery rate of 0.05, a later analysis linked 15,000 to 20,000 TCR beta sequences to specific HLA alleles. In vitro tests confirmed that a few of the cytomegalovirus-associated TCR beta chains recognize cytomegalovirus antigens.

CDR1 and CDR2 are read off the germline V gene (reference sequence) as LNHNV and YYDKDF. From its cysteine to its phenylalanine, the CDR3 spans 14 amino acids. Just CDR3 DNA is preserved here, 42 bases in frame from base 1. For this chain, trimming is 0 bases at the V end and 7 bases at the J end, and the number of junction bases without a gene match is 1. In total, 630 or so healthy bone marrow donors made up the cohort. At the time of sampling, every cohort member was nominally healthy, though immune exposures that went unrecorded were likely present. The donor tested CMV seropositive, placing the donor among the approximately 290 seropositive members of the cohort. Each donor provided a peripheral blood sample, and peripheral blood mononuclear cells were used for TCR beta sequencing. Genomic DNA extraction from the blood cell samples was performed with the Qiagen DNeasy Blood Extraction Kit. A word on this clone: Its antigen is currently not known. No base qualities exist here, and no much larger clone lies one base off it.

The receptor library was made with the immunoSEQ multiplex PCR assay. For the multiplex PCR, a mixture combining 60 forward primers for TCR Vbeta segments and 13 reverse primers for TCR Jbeta segments was used. A multiplex PCR assay on genomic DNA amplified the CDR3 region of rearranged TCR beta genes. The amplified TCR beta libraries were sequenced on the Illumina HiSeq System as 87-base-pair reads. In the authors' own workflow: A later analysis tallied some 79 million unique TCR beta chains across the 640 or so repertoires, and approximately 9.9 million of those chains were shared by two or more donors. Raw reads were error-corrected and collapsed into unique sequences with a nearest-neighbor algorithm that merged closely related sequences to remove PCR and sequencing errors. To assign V, D and J gene segments, CDR3 sequences were aligned to IMGT reference sequences. Each retained sequence needed at least a six-nucleotide match to both a V gene segment and a J gene segment. A rearrangement counted as productive if the CDR3 had no stop codons and remained in frame with V and J, and every other rearrangement counted as non-productive. Following IMGT convention, CDR3 was defined as the stretch from the second conserved V-encoded cysteine up to the conserved J-encoded phenylalanine. The earlier analysis of more than 450 of the donors excluded sequences that lacked an unambiguous match to a single V gene segment. An earlier analysis of 500 to 700 of the donors classified V segments as functional when productive rearrangements were above 56.7% and as segregating when the standard deviation between donors was above 5%. A statistical classification framework was built to diagnose cytomegalovirus status from the catalog of TCR beta chain sequences. In a later analysis, V and J genes were assigned by comparing TCR nucleotide sequences against IMGT/GENE-DB human TR gene sequences. In a later analysis, CDR3 sequences and most-parsimonious VDJ recombination scenarios were assigned using the TCRdist pipeline. In a later analysis, every TCR beta chain was defined by the combination of its CDR3 amino acid sequence and its V-gene family, and reads without a unique V-gene family were dropped. In a later analysis, some 600 highly shared, low-generation-probability nucleotide sequences were removed to address suspected cross-contamination and a sequencing artifact. In a later analysis, a clonal expansion index was calculated for each public chain from normalized within-repertoire ranks of inferred template counts. In a later analysis, generation probabilities were computed with a VDJ recombination model fitted to out-of-frame rearrangements, and the resulting probabilities were checked against IGoR. In a later analysis, hypergeometric tests were used to score TCR-TCR, TCR-HLA and TCR-CMV co-occurrence, with a repertoire-size bias correction applied to TCR pairs. A later analysis estimated false discovery rates by permuting HLA or CMV assignments 20 times. A later analysis grouped co-occurring TCRs with DBSCAN, adding TCRdist sequence similarity when clustering within HLA-allele-positive subsets. For co-occurrence clustering, repertoires with fewer than 30,000 or more than 120,000 public chains were excluded, along with a handful of repertoires with anomalous nucleotide sharing. What TCRdb holds here is the immuneACCESS table cut down to in-frame rearrangements. Part of the clones is not present; checked against another copy, under half of the missing clones reflect an unresolved V gene, and the others are unexplained. From that table come the V and J calls and clone size; the DNA was used to work out D and trimming. This sample lists approximately 160,000 clones; about three fifths were detected once. The ten most abundant clones make up 2.5% to 3.5% of the sample.

The receptor's source is a woman in her twenties or thirties in good health and CMV-seropositive. Sequenced input: PBMCs. The sequence joins TRBV15 to TRBJ2-1; 9 junctional bases match TRBD2. The DNA sequence is as follows: TGTGCCACCAGCAGAGATAGCGGGAGTAATGAGCAGTTCTTC. Its protein is CATSRDSGSNEQFF.